This T cell receptor beta chain was captured by sequencing in a study of blood T cell repertoires in COVID-19. Overall study context: There were acute and convalescent COVID-19 samples, and they came from the United States, Italy and Spain. From T cells, B-cell-depleted T cells, or PBMCs came the material, which was cDNA or gDNA.

The CDR3 consists of 17 residues. Trimming removed 5 bases from V and 2 bases from J; junction bases left unmatched: 10. Germline V CDR1 and CDR2: MNHEY, SMNVEV (reference sequence). Seattle patient enrollment occurred during active infection, with longitudinal follow-up thereafter. Sequenced by immunoSEQ multiplex PCR; TCRdb stores in-frame clones only, minus some. The data hold about 410,000 clones, with around 91% observed a single time. The sequencing sample was made of peripheral blood. This chain joins TRBV27 and TRBJ2-1, with 9 bases lining up with TRBD2. The receptor comes from a woman in her 40s with COVID-19, enrolled during active disease. CDR3 amino acids: CASSPHLAGAPYNEQFF. In DNA form, the CDR3 reads TGTGCCAGCAGTCCCCACTTAGCGGGAGCCCCCTACAATGAGCAGTTCTTC.